These 4 T cell receptor beta chains originate from one sample sequenced in a study of T-cell memory formation after mild COVID-19. TCRdb independently ran MiXCR on the 5' RACE reads; one entry per CDR3 protein. The sample yields 470,000 or so distinct CDR3 sequences, roughly 18% seen once. Input material: PBMCs or a T cell subset sorted from them (not recorded which). These receptors were obtained from an adult woman who had mild COVID-19 (a few samples of this study predate the infection). Cell type and time point are not known.

There are a few counts of this clonotype. V is TRBV20-1 and J is TRBJ1-2; D is ambiguous. The CDR3 contains 11 residues. With 3 bases removed from V and 6 bases from J, the gap between germline ends came to 8 bases. The germline CDR1 and CDR2 sequences are DFQATT and SNEGSKA (reference sequence). CDR3 DNA sequence: TGCAGTGCTAGTAATGCCGATGGCTACACCTTC. Residues: CSASNADGYTF.

A few counts support this clonotype. The chain couples TRBV5-1 to TRBJ2-5, with 9 nucleotides matching TRBD2. This CDR3 has 15 residues. The V gene's germline CDR1 is SGHRS and CDR2 YFSETQ. The V segment lost 2 bases and the J segment 5 bases; nucleotides outside the gene matches: 7. CDR3 residues: CASSFSGGFWETQYF. In DNA, the CDR3 is TGCGCCAGCAGCTTTAGCGGGGGATTTTGGGAGACCCAGTACTTC. The full variable domain, completed using reference TRBV5-1 and TRBJ2-5, is KAGVTQTPRYLIKTRGQQVTLSCSPISGHRSVSWYQQTPGQGLQFLFEYFSETQRNKGNFPGRFSGRQFSNSRSEMNVSTLELGDSALYLCASSFSGGFWETQYFGPGTRLLVL.

CDR3 DNA sequence: TGTGCCAGCAGCTTATCTAGCGGGGTAGATACGCAGTATTTT. As protein: CASSLSSGVDTQYF. The chain carries TRBV7-3 and TRBJ2-3, with 9 bases identical to TRBD2. The CDR3 has 14 residues. V trimming: 2 bases; J trimming: 5 bases; junction bases outside the gene matches: 2. Germline loops: CDR1 SGHTA, CDR2 FQGTGA. The whole variable domain, remainder taken from reference TRBV7-3 and TRBJ2-3, is GAGVSQTPSNKVTEKGKYVELRCDPISGHTALYWYRQSLGQGPEFLIYFQGTGAADDSGLPNDRFFAVRPEGSVSTLKIQRTERGDSAVYLCASSLSSGVDTQYFGPGTRLTVL.

V usage is TRBV5-1 and J usage is TRBJ1-1; D gene unclear. CDR1 SGHRS and CDR2 YFSETQ come from the germline V gene. The CDR3 loop spans 13 amino acids. V lost 4 bases to trimming and J lost 6 bases, with 13 bases between them. CDR3 amino acids: CASSGGGRAEAFF. As DNA, the CDR3 is TGCGCCAGCAGCGGTGGAGGGCGGGCTGAAGCTTTCTTT.